The sequence of this T cell receptor (beta chain) was determined in a study of vaccination and CD4 T cells after COVID-19. Germline CDR1 reads MNHEY; CDR2 reads SVGEGT. The CDR3 contains 15 residues. Trimming stripped 0 bases from V and 6 bases from J, with 14 bases between. Cultured CD4+ T cell DNA underwent sequencing with the Oncomine TCR Beta short-read assay. One entry per CDR3 protein results from TCRdb running MiXCR on the PCR reads. The repertoire holds more than 9,500 distinct CDR3 sequences, with 50% as singletons. Comment on this clonotype: The antigen is undetermined.

Treatment here: roughly ten-day PBMC culture with coronavirus spike peptide pools or control peptides (ViraFEST assay). The TCR originated in a human donor who had recovered from COVID-19. The sequenced sample consisted of CD4+ T cells from blood, cultured in vitro. This chain links TRBV6-2 or TRBV6-3 with TRBJ1-1, with D possibly matching TRBD1 (6 bases). CDR3 in DNA: TGTGCCAGCAGTTACTCGAAGGCAGGGGCTGCTGAAGCTTTCTTT. This encodes CASSYSKAGAAEAFF.